This T cell receptor (beta chain) originates from a study of blood T cell repertoires in COVID-19. For the study at large: The United States, Italy and Spain supplied acute and convalescent COVID-19 samples.

Trimming left V 4 bases short and J 0 bases short, with 16 bases between. Germline V CDR1 and CDR2: SEHNR, FQNEAQ (reference sequence). The CDR3 extends over 17 amino acids. Assay used: immunoSEQ multiplex PCR; TCRdb lists only in-frame clones, some missing. The data hold roughly 140,000 clones, with about 85% observed a single time. Participants, roughly 18 to 89 years old, spanned fewer than 25 US areas. Cohort placement rested on clinical history that participants reported themselves. The sample was PBMCs or T cells enriched from blood (not recorded which). The chain recombines TRBV7-9 with TRBJ2-1; the D gene is possibly TRBD1 (5 bases). The source of this sequence is a woman aged 40 to 50 who had recovered from COVID-19. The CDR3 here is CASSSSQQESSYNEQFF. Written as DNA, the CDR3 is TGTGCCAGCAGCTCCTCTCAACAGGAGAGCTCCTACAATGAGCAGTTCTTC.